This entry describes one TCR beta chain. Methods used by the authors: Quantification of nucleated cells was approximated via reference gene primer amplification. Data came from immunoSEQ multiplex PCR; TCRdb stores just in-frame clones and leaves some out. The V and J calls and the clone size are those of that table, but D and trimming were determined from the DNA. Of over 200,000 clones listed, approximately 86% are singletons. The germline V and J ends were trimmed by 3 bases and 4 bases, with 15 bases remaining between them. This CDR3 has 15 amino acids. Germline CDR1 is MNHGY and CDR2 is SVAAGI. This sample is part of a study of blood T cell repertoires in COVID-19. On the study more broadly: Samples representing acute and convalescent COVID-19 were sourced from the United States, Italy and Spain.

The TCR sequence derives from a woman between 25 and 40 years old who had been exposed to COVID-19. The sequencing sample was made of PBMCs or T cells enriched from blood (not recorded which). The V gene is TRBV6-9, the J gene TRBJ1-2; D possibly corresponds to TRBD1 (6 bases). CDR3 DNA sequence: TGTGCCAGCAGTTACCAAGACAGGCCCTTCTATGGCTACACCTTC. Its translation: CASSYQDRPFYGYTF.